This T cell receptor beta chain was recovered during a study of blood T cell repertoires in COVID-19. TCRdb's copy holds only in-frame clones and misses some; the assay was immunoSEQ multiplex PCR. This table holds around 92,000 clones, around 84% found once. The trim removed 4 bases at V and 0 bases at J, leaving 4 bases unmatched. Germline-derived CDR1 and CDR2 are LNHDA and SQIVND (reference sequence). The CDR3 is made up of 17 amino acids. The chain has TRBV19 and TRBJ2-6, with TRBD1 matching 9 bases. This TCR was sampled from a woman aged 60-70 years in a cohort sampled during active or convalescent COVID-19. Sample: peripheral blood. The DNA for the CDR3 is TGTGCCAGTAGTAGGGGGACAGGGAGCTCTGGGGCCAACGTCCTGACTTTC. Translating it yields CASSRGTGSSGANVLTF.